Each of the 18 T cell receptor beta chains below was sequenced from the same sample in a study of CD8 T cells in ankylosing spondylitis. Study outcomes and limitations: Typical of ankylosing spondylitis blood, it appeared, was a TCR beta motif of eight highly homologous variants.

Each CDR3 protein is one row after TCRdb ran MiXCR on the 5' RACE reads. The table has fewer than 550,000 distinct CDR3 sequences, approximately 5.3% seen once. These TCRs' antigens remain unknown. The specimen sequenced was blood, either unsorted or a sorted T cell fraction (not recorded which). Receptor source: a male donor with ankylosing spondylitis.

This sequence joins TRBV4-1 and TRBJ2-4; 8 nucleotides align to TRBD2. The ends lost 2 bases at V and 7 bases at J; junction bases unmatched: 13. The CDR3 spans 17 residues. CDR1 and CDR2 (germline): MGHRA, YSYEKL. CDR3 residues: CASSQFSPAGGGNIQYF. The DNA for the CDR3 is TGCGCCAGCAGCCAATTTAGTCCTGCGGGGGGCGGGAACATTCAGTACTTC.

This clonotype was seen many times. The V gene is TRBV6-2 or TRBV6-3, the J gene TRBJ1-1; D is unresolved. Trimming removed 6 bases from V and 0 bases from J, with 11 bases in between. The CDR3 extends over 14 amino acids. The germline V gene has CDR1 MNHEY and CDR2 SVGEGT. CDR3 residues: CASSSQWVNTEAFF. The CDR3 DNA sequence: TGTGCCAGCAGCTCCCAATGGGTGAACACTGAAGCTTTCTTT.

The chain combines TRBV12-3 or TRBV12-4 with TRBJ2-1, with 9 bases matching TRBD1. V gave up 1 base and J gave up 6 bases; unmatched junction bases: 1. CDR3 length: 14 amino acids. CDR3 amino acids: CASSLVTGGNEQFF. The CDR3 bases are TGTGCCAGCAGTTTAGTGACAGGGGGCAATGAGCAGTTCTTC.

This clonotype was seen ten or more times. The V and J genes are TRBV7-9 and TRBJ2-7; a weak D match, TRBD1 (6 bases). This CDR3 is 16 amino acids long. Per germline, CDR1 SEHNR and CDR2 FQNEAQ (reference sequence). The ends were cut back, 1 base at V and 7 bases at J, with 20 bases in the middle. CDR3 coding DNA: TGTGCCAGCAGCTTAGAATACAACAGGGTGTCGGAAGAGCAGTACTTC. This encodes CASSLEYNRVSEEQYF.

The sample holds many counts of this clonotype. The chain is built from TRBV4-2 and TRBJ2-3; 16 bases are shared with TRBD2. The CDR3 extends over 18 amino acids. The J segment lost 0 bases and the V segment lost 5 bases, leaving 5 bases of the junction unmatched. Germline CDR1 is LGHNA and CDR2 is YNFKEQ. The CDR3 nucleotides are TGTGCCAGCAGCAAGGGACTAGCGGGAGGGCCCAGCACAGATACGCAGTATTTT. Its protein product is CASSKGLAGGPSTDTQYF.

This clonotype occurred many times. The rearrangement joins TRBV7-2 to TRBJ2-5, with 10 bases lining up with TRBD2. Germline V gives CDR1 SGHTA, CDR2 FQGNSA. The CDR3 length is 15 residues. V gave up 7 bases and J gave up 3 bases; unmatched junction bases: 8. The CDR3 loop reads CASIWQAGGEETQYF. The CDR3 nucleotides read TGTGCCAGCATCTGGCAAGCGGGAGGGGAAGAGACCCAGTACTTC.

This clonotype was seen many times. The chain has TRBV5-1 and TRBJ1-2; possibly TRBD1 for D (5 bases). CDR1 and CDR2 (germline): SGHRS, YFSETQ. The CDR3 is made up of 15 amino acids. V lost 5 bases to trimming and J lost 4 bases, with 18 bases between them. This CDR3 is CASSPLGANVYGYTF. The CDR3 coding sequence is TGCGCCAGCAGTCCTCTCGGGGCGAACGTCTATGGCTACACCTTC.

Many counts were recorded for this clonotype. The J gene is TRBJ2-3, the V gene TRBV6-2 or TRBV6-3, with TRBD2 identical over 8 bases. Germline-derived CDR1 and CDR2 are MNHEY and SVGEGT. Trimming at V came to 2 bases and at J to 6 bases, leaving 4 bases not matched to a gene. This CDR3 comprises 14 residues. In DNA form, the CDR3 reads TGTGCCAGCAGTTACCAGCGGGAGTTGGATACGCAGTATTTT. Translation: CASSYQRELDTQYF.

This clonotype has ten or more counts. The CDR3 nucleotides are TGTGCCAGCAGCTTAGGTCGGGGGTTCTCCTACAATGAGCAGTTCTTC. It encodes CASSLGRGFSYNEQFF. The J gene is TRBJ2-1, the V gene TRBV11-2, with D possibly matching TRBD2 (6 bases). This CDR3 spans 16 amino acids. Germline CDR1 reads SGHAT; CDR2 reads FQNNGV. V was pared by 1 base and J by 0 bases, with 10 bases between.

This clonotype has ten or more counts. The chain employs TRBV7-3 and TRBJ2-7, with 11 nucleotides matching TRBD1. The junction had 6 bases not matched to a gene; V was cut back by 5 bases and J by 6 bases. The germline gives CDR1 SGHTA, CDR2 FQGTGA. The CDR3 spans 14 residues. The CDR3 is CASSPGQGASEQYF. Written as DNA, the CDR3 is TGTGCCAGCAGCCCCGGACAGGGGGCGTCCGAGCAGTACTTC.

This clonotype was counted ten times or more. The rearrangement joins TRBV4-2 to TRBJ2-1; 8 bases align to TRBD2. This CDR3 comprises 15 residues. Trimming cost V 2 bases and J 7 bases; bases outside gene matches: 7. Germline V CDR1 and CDR2: LGHNA, YNFKEQ. The CDR3 nucleotides read TGTGCCAGCAGCCAAAAAGGGGGACTAGTAAATGAGCAGTTCTTC. Encoded protein: CASSQKGGLVNEQFF.

This clonotype was seen repeatedly, ten times or more. V gene TRBV12-3 or TRBV12-4 combines with J gene TRBJ2-5; D call uncertain. The CDR3 covers 12 residues. The V and J ends lost 5 bases and 10 bases respectively, with 14 bases between them. The CDR3 reads CASSRLRWVQYF. The CDR3 nucleotides are TGTGCCAGCAGTCGACTCCGATGGGTCCAGTACTTC.

This clonotype was counted ten times or more. The chain employs TRBV27 and TRBJ2-1; 10 nucleotides align to TRBD1. The junction had 2 bases not matched to a gene; V was cut back by 1 base and J by 2 bases. The germline gives CDR1 MNHEY, CDR2 SMNVEV (reference sequence). CDR3 length equals 16 residues. CDR3 DNA: TGTGCCAGCAGTTTATATGGGACAGGGGCCTACAATGAGCAGTTCTTC. Protein: CASSLYGTGAYNEQFF.

The sample holds many counts of this clonotype. The V and J genes are TRBV4-1 and TRBJ2-2; TRBD1 might be the D (6 bases). CDR1 and CDR2 from the germline V gene are MGHRA and YSYEKL. The CDR3 totals 14 residues. The V end was cut by 4 bases, the J end by 8 bases, with 14 bases between. The CDR3, as DNA: TGCGCCAGCAGCCGGGGGCTATTAGGTGGGGAGCTGTTTTTT. Translated, it gives CASSRGLLGGELFF.

Many counts were recorded for this clonotype. The J gene is TRBJ1-1, the V gene TRBV6-6; TRBD1 is a possible D gene (5 bases). Germline CDR1 reads MNHNY; CDR2 reads SVGAGI (reference sequence). CDR3 length: 11 residues. Trimming shortened V by 10 bases and J by 13 bases, and 19 bases separated the two germline ends. The chain's CDR3 is CATLNGAGGFF. CDR3 coding DNA: TGTGCCACCCTAAATGGGGCTGGAGGTTTCTTT.

This clonotype occurred many times. V gene TRBV29-1 combines with J gene TRBJ2-5; the match to TRBD2 covers 9 bases. Trimming at V came to 7 bases and at J to 4 bases, leaving 13 bases not matched to a gene. Germline V gene sequence: CDR1 SQVTM, CDR2 ANQGSEA. This CDR3 spans 15 amino acids. The CDR3 nucleotides read TGCAGCGCCCAAGGCGAGCGGGAGGCACCAGAGACCCAGTACTTC. Translated: CSAQGEREAPETQYF.

This clonotype was recorded at least ten times. The chain recombines TRBV15 with TRBJ2-3; 12 positions agree with TRBD2. The trim removed 0 bases at V and 3 bases at J, leaving 4 bases unmatched. CDR3 length equals 17 residues. Germline CDR1 reads LNHNV; CDR2 reads YYDKDF (reference sequence). The CDR3 nucleotides are TGTGCCACCAGCAGAGACCTGGGACTAGCGGGTACAGATACGCAGTATTTT. Protein sequence: CATSRDLGLAGTDTQYF.

This clonotype was seen ten or more times. V and J are TRBV7-2 and TRBJ1-2; D might be TRBD1 (5 bases). The CDR3 is 15 amino acids. V was cut by 1 base and J by 4 bases, with 13 bases left in between. Germline values: CDR1 SGHTA, CDR2 FQGNSA. The chain's CDR3 is CASSLVAGTSYGYTF. The CDR3 nucleotides read TGTGCCAGCAGCTTAGTCGCGGGGACCAGCTATGGCTACACCTTC. Full variable domain (rest looked up from reference TRBV7-2 and TRBJ1-2): GAGVSQSPSNKVTEKGKDVELRCDPISGHTALYWYRQSLGQGLEFLIYFQGNSAPDKSGLPSDRFSAERTGGSVSTLTIQRTQQEDSAVYLCASSLVAGTSYGYTFGSGTRLTVV.